These 19 T cell receptor beta chains originate from one sample sequenced in a study of OX40 agonist ivuxolimab in advanced cancers. The protocol was immunoSEQ multiplex PCR, while the TCRdb copy is restricted to in-frame clones and leaves out a portion. The table records tens of thousands of clones, approximately 81% of them present only once. This specimen consisted of CD4+ or CD8+ T cells sorted from blood, obtained in a trial of the OX40 agonist ivuxolimab. The source of these receptors is an adult with an advanced solid tumor such as melanoma, head and neck, liver or kidney cancer.

V and J are TRBV4-2 and TRBJ1-5; D might be TRBD1 (5 bases). Germline V gene lookup returns CDR1 LGHNA and CDR2 YNFKEQ. The CDR3 is made up of 17 amino acids. Deletions cut 0 bases from V and 9 bases from J, with 21 bases between. CDR3 sequence (DNA): TGTGCCAGCAGCCAAGAAAGGATCGGGGACGTCTCACGGCCCCAGCATTTT. Protein sequence: CASSQERIGDVSRPQHF.

The chain links TRBV29-1 to TRBJ1-2; the D gene is possibly TRBD1 (6 bases). The CDR3 is made up of 14 amino acids. V was clipped by 5 bases and J by 6 bases, with 19 bases between them. Germline V gene sequence: CDR1 SQVTM, CDR2 ANQGSEA. CDR3 coding DNA: TGCAGCGTTTTCGTCCAGGGGCGGGTGGATGGCTACACCTTC. Encoded protein: CSVFVQGRVDGYTF. Drawing the rest from reference TRBV29-1 and TRBJ1-2, the complete variable domain is SAVISQKPSRDICQRGTSLTIQCQVDSQVTMMFWYRQQPGQSLTLIATANQGSEATYESGFVIDKFPISRPNLTFSTLTVSNMSPEDSSIYLCSVFVQGRVDGYTFGSGTRLTVV.

The J gene is TRBJ2-5, the V gene TRBV6-1; 8 bases map to TRBD2. The V gene's germline CDR1 is MNHNS and CDR2 SASEGT. This CDR3 is 15 amino acids long. V lost 0 bases and J lost 5; bases outside the gene matches: 5. For the CDR3, the DNA is TGTGCCAGCAGTGAAGCAGTAGCGGGGTCGGAGACCCAGTACTTC. Translation gives CASSEAVAGSETQYF.

The chain couples TRBV19 to TRBJ1-5; 9 bases are a match to TRBD1. The CDR3 loop spans 14 amino acids. V gave up 2 bases and J gave up 6 bases; unmatched junction bases: 2. Germline CDR1 and CDR2: LNHDA and SQIVND (reference sequence). Written as DNA, the CDR3 is TGTGCCAGTAGTATAAAACAGGGGGCTCAGCCCCAGCATTTT. Protein product: CASSIKQGAQPQHF.

The V call is TRBV28, the J call TRBJ2-1; D is uncertain. The V and J ends lost 4 bases and 10 bases respectively, with 14 bases between them. The CDR3 extends over 13 amino acids. Germline CDR1 reads MDHEN; CDR2 reads SYDVKM. CDR3 coding DNA: TGTGCCAGCAGTTCTGGGCCTGTGGGCGAGCAGTTCTTC. Protein product: CASSSGPVGEQFF.

The rearrangement joins TRBV5-1 to TRBJ2-6; D might be TRBD1 or TRBD2, each matching 5 bases. This CDR3 spans 18 amino acids. Germline values: CDR1 SGHRS, CDR2 YFSETQ. The germline V and J ends were trimmed by 2 bases and 4 bases, with 19 bases remaining between them. For the CDR3, the DNA is TGCGCCAGCAGCTTAATAGGTGGGGGAAGAACAGGGGCCAACGTCCTGACTTTC. It is translated as CASSLIGGGRTGANVLTF.

The chain employs TRBV5-8 and TRBJ1-5, with D possibly being TRBD1 (6 bases). Germline loops: CDR1 SGHTS, CDR2 YDEGEE. V lost 5 bases and J 4 bases, leaving 13 bases between the germline ends. CDR3 length: 14 residues. CDR3 region: CASRTGRGNQPQHF. In nucleotides, the CDR3 is TGTGCCAGCAGAACAGGGAGGGGTAATCAGCCCCAGCATTTT.

V usage is TRBV7-6 and J usage is TRBJ2-5; D possibly matches TRBD1 or TRBD2 (6 bases each). V dropped 8 bases and J dropped 3 bases, with 10 bases sitting between them. This CDR3 is 12 amino acids long. Germline CDR1 reads SGHVS; CDR2 reads FNYEAQ. The CDR3 coding sequence is TGTGCCAGCGGGGGGCTAAAAGAGACCCAGTACTTC. It codes for CASGGLKETQYF.

V is TRBV2 and J is TRBJ2-3, with D unclear. Trimming stripped 7 bases from V and 0 bases from J, with 11 bases between. Germline CDR1 is SNHLY and CDR2 is FYNNEI. The CDR3 has 14 amino acids. CDR3 nucleotides: TGTGCCAGCACCCCCTTCTCTAGCACAGATACGCAGTATTTT. It translates to CASTPFSSTDTQYF.

This rearrangement joins TRBV7-2 to TRBJ1-5; 10 bases align to TRBD1. V lost 2 bases to trimming and J lost 7 bases; unmatched junction nucleotides: 8. The CDR3 has 16 residues. Germline CDR1 is SGHTA and CDR2 is FQGNSA. The CDR3 region has the DNA TGTGCCAGCAGCTTATACGGCCGGGACAGGGGCCAGCCCCAGCATTTT. Its protein product is CASSLYGRDRGQPQHF.

The chain carries TRBV10-3 and TRBJ2-1; TRBD1 aligns across 7 bases. The junction had 9 bases not matched to a gene; V was cut back by 10 bases and J by 3 bases. In germline, CDR1 is ENHRY, CDR2 SYGVKD. The CDR3 sequence is 14 residues long. The CDR3 DNA reads TGTGCCACCAAGGGCACAGGGGACTACAATGAGCAGTTCTTC. Encoded protein: CATKGTGDYNEQFF.

This clone was counted ten times or more. V usage is TRBV5-1 and J usage is TRBJ1-2, with no clear D. V was clipped by 4 bases and J by 6 bases, with 13 bases between them. The CDR3 consists of 13 residues. Germline CDR1 and CDR2: SGHRS and YFSETQ. The CDR3 nucleotides read TGCGCCAGCAGCAGGGCGGGCCGGGATGGCTACACCTTC. It translates to CASSRAGRDGYTF.

V usage is TRBV7-2 and J usage is TRBJ1-4; D is uncertain. The germline CDR1 and CDR2 sequences are SGHTA and FQGNSA. With 4 bases removed from V and 0 bases from J, the gap between germline ends came to 9 bases. This CDR3 region has 15 residues. The CDR3 spells CASSWKGSTNEKLFF. The CDR3 bases are TGTGCCAGCAGCTGGAAGGGATCAACTAATGAAAAACTGTTTTTT.

V gene TRBV14 combines with J gene TRBJ2-3, with unresolved D. Germline V lookup: CDR1 SGHDN, CDR2 FVKESK. The CDR3 contains 14 residues. V was clipped by 4 bases and J by 4 bases, with 12 bases between them. The CDR3 protein is CASSLQYGSDTQYF. CDR3 nucleotides: TGTGCCAGCAGCCTTCAATACGGCTCAGATACGCAGTATTTT.

The V gene is TRBV5-1, the J gene TRBJ2-5, with D tentatively TRBD1 (5 bases). The DNA end is more similar to TRBJ2-7, so the J call may be wrong. The germline CDR1 and CDR2 sequences are SGHRS and YFSETQ. This CDR3 spans 13 amino acids. The CDR3 loop is CASSLAQGYEQYF. The CDR3 DNA is TGCGCCAGCAGCTTGGCCCAGGGCTACGAGCAGTACTTC.

Remarks on this clone: The sample holds other DNA sequences that translate to the same CDR3. The rearrangement links TRBV9 to TRBJ2-5; no clear D gene. Germline-derived CDR1 and CDR2 are SGDLS and YYNGEE. Trimming cost V 0 bases and J 5 bases, with 5 bases left between them. The CDR3 sequence is 12 residues long. In DNA form, the CDR3 reads TGTGCCAGCAGCGTAGACGGGGAGACCCAGTACTTC. This gives the protein CASSVDGETQYF.

V gene TRBV28 combines with J gene TRBJ2-5; D unresolved. The CDR3 has 12 residues. Germline V gene sequence: CDR1 MDHEN, CDR2 SYDVKM. V was clipped by 5 bases and J by 5 bases, with 9 bases between them. The CDR3 is CASSPPAETQYF. As DNA, the CDR3 is TGTGCCAGCAGTCCCCCAGCGGAGACCCAGTACTTC.

The chain has TRBV5-8 and TRBJ2-7; no clear D gene. CDR3 length equals 12 residues. Germline CDR1 SGHTS, CDR2 YDEGEE. The ends were cut back, 4 bases at V and 0 bases at J, with 5 bases in the middle. CDR3 DNA: TGTGCCAGCAGCCCCAGCTCCTACGAGCAGTACTTC. It codes for CASSPSSYEQYF.

The V call is TRBV11-2, the J call TRBJ1-3; D may be TRBD1 (5 bases). Trimming removed 1 base at V and 0 bases at J, with 7 bases between. The germline V gene encodes CDR1 SGHAT and CDR2 FQNNGV. CDR3 length equals 15 residues. The CDR3, as DNA: TGTGCCAGCAGCTTAGGGACAAACTCTGGAAACACCATATATTTT. Protein sequence: CASSLGTNSGNTIYF. The whole variable domain, remainder taken from reference TRBV11-2 and TRBJ1-3, is EAGVAQSPRYKIIEKRQSVAFWCNPISGHATLYWYQQILGQGPKLLIQFQNNGVVDDSQLPKDRFSAERLKGVDSTLKIQPAKLEDSAVYLCASSLGTNSGNTIYFGEGSWLTVV.